What follows is one T cell receptor beta chain and its context. Antigen: not known. The data are from a study of OX40 agonist ivuxolimab in advanced cancers. Study-wide findings and caveats: CD4+ T cells averaged fewer expanded clones than CD8+ T cells. Antigens targeted by the expanded peripheral T cells were not determined. Patients who responded partially at 0.1-3.0 mg/kg showed clonal expansion ranking among the lowest.

Trimming removed 4 bases from V and 2 bases from J; junction bases left unmatched: 11. In germline, CDR1 is SGHTA, CDR2 FQGTGA. CDR3 size: 18 residues. Sequencing used immunoSEQ multiplex PCR; TCRdb keeps in-frame clones, though not all of them. The table shows about 29,000 clones, with over 90% occurring only once. Blood specimens came from baseline, cycle 4 day 1, and cycle 7 day 1. The receptor was derived from an adult with an advanced solid tumor such as melanoma, head and neck, liver or kidney cancer. The rearrangement links TRBV7-3 to TRBJ2-5, with 12 bases identical to TRBD2. Sequenced here: CD4+ or CD8+ T cells sorted from blood, sampled in a trial of the OX40 agonist ivuxolimab. The CDR3 protein is CASSSSDLAGGLQETQYF. CDR3 bases: TGTGCCAGCAGCTCATCGGACCTAGCGGGAGGGCTTCAAGAGACCCAGTACTTC.